The clone carrying this T cell receptor beta chain came up a few times. Its specificity is unknown. The data originate from a study of siplizumab effects on memory and regulatory T cells. Repertoires were generated with immunoSEQ multiplex PCR, while TCRdb's copy carries only in-frame clones and drops some. The sample lists 7,000 or so clones, roughly 36% occurring once. Over a period of less than 7 days at 37 degrees C, the mixed lymphocyte reaction cells were cocultured. Deletions cut 5 bases from V and 3 bases from J, with 8 bases between. Germline loops: CDR1 PRHDT, CDR2 FYEKMQ (reference sequence). The CDR3 extends over 13 amino acids.

The chain is built from TRBV13 and TRBJ1-5, with D perhaps matching TRBD1 (5 bases). The source is a human donor in good health; the cells came from an allogeneic mixed lymphocyte reaction. Source material: CFSE-low (dividing) CD8+ T cells sorted from an allogeneic mixed lymphocyte reaction. The CDR3 loop reads CASSVGLNQPQHF. The CDR3 region has the DNA TGTGCCAGCAGCGTGGGGCTCAATCAGCCCCAGCATTTT.